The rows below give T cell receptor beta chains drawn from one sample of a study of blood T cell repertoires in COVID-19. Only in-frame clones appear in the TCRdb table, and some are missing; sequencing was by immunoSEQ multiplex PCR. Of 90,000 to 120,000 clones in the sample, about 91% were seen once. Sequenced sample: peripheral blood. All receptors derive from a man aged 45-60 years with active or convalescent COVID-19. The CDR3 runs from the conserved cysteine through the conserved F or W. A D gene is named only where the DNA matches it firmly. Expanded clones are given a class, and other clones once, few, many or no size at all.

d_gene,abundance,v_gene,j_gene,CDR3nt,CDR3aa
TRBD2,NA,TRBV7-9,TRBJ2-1,TGTGCCAGCAGCAACTCTAGCGGGGAAAGATGGCATGAGCAGTTCTTC,CASSNSSGERWHEQFF
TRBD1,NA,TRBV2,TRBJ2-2,TGTGCCAGCAGAAAGGGACAGGGGACCCGCAACGGGGAGCTGTTTTTT,CASRKGQGTRNGELFF
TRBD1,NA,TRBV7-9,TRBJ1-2,TGTGCCAGCAGCTTAAACCGGGAGGGACAGGGGCACGGCTACACCTTC,CASSLNREGQGHGYTF
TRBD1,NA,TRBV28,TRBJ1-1,TGTGCCAGCAGTCGGACAGGAGTGGGCACTGAAGCTTTCTTT,CASSRTGVGTEAFF
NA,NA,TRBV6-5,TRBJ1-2,TGTGCCAGCAGTTACTCAAGGGAGCGAGGCTACACCTTC,CASSYSRERGYTF
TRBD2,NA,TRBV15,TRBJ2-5,TGTGCCACCAGCAGAGATCTCTTCGCGGGAGGGGAGACCCAGTACTTC,CATSRDLFAGGETQYF
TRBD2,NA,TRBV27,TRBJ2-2,TGTGCCAGCAGTCCCCAGCGAGGACTAGCGGGAGATACGAACACCGGGGAGCTGTTTTTT,CASSPQRGLAGDTNTGELFF
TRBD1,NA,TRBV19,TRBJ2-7,TGTGCCAGTAGTATAGGCCCAGGGGGAACCTACGAGCAGTACTTC,CASSIGPGGTYEQYF
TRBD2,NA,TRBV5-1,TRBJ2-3,TGCGCCAGCAGCCCCCCCGGGACTAGCGGGAGTGATACGCAGTATTTT,CASSPPGTSGSDTQYF
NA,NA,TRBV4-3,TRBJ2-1,TGCGCCAGCAGCCAACCCCCCAGGGGTAGGTACAATGAGCAGTTCTTC,CASSQPPRGRYNEQFF
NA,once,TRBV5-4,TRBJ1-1,TGTGCCAGCAGGCCGACAGAAAACACTGAAGCTTTCTTT,CASRPTENTEAFF
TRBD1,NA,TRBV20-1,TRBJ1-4,TGCAGTGCTCCGGACAGGGTGACACTGTTTTTT,CSAPDRVTLFF
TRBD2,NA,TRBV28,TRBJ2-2,TGTGCCAGCAGGGATACTAGCGGGAGGAACACCGGGGAGCTGTTTTTT,CASRDTSGRNTGELFF
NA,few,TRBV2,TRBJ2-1,TGTGCCAGCAGGCCGACTGACTTATACAATGAGCAGTTCTTC,CASRPTDLYNEQFF
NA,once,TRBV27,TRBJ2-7,TGTGCCAGCAGTTTTGGCATTTCCTACGAGCAGTACTTC,CASSFGISYEQYF
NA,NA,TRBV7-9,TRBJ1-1,TGTGCCAGCAGCTTAGAGTTAGGCAGGGAGGGAGACACTGAAGCTTTCTTT,CASSLELGREGDTEAFF
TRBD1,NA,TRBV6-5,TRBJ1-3,TGTGCCAGCAGTTTTTCCGGGACAGGGTCTGGAAACACCATATATTTT,CASSFSGTGSGNTIYF
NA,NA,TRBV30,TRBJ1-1,TGTGCCTGGAGTTATGGTGGTGGCCCTGAAGCTTTCTTT,CAWSYGGGPEAFF
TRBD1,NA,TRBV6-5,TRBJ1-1,TGTGCCAGCAGTTACTCGACGAGGGGGCGGAGTAGTAGGGCTTTCTTT,CASSYSTRGRSSRAFF
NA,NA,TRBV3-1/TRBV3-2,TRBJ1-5,TGTGCCAGCAGCCCGGGGGGGAGCAATCAGCCCCAGCATTTT,CASSPGGSNQPQHF
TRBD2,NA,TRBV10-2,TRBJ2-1,TGCGCCAGCAGTGAGACGGGAGGCTCCTACAATGAGCAGTTCTTC,CASSETGGSYNEQFF
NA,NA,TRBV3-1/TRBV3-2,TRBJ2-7,TGTGCCAGCAGCCAAGGTTTAACTAGCCGCGAGCAGTACTTC,CASSQGLTSREQYF
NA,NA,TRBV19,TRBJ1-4,TGTGCCAGTAGTATAGAACAGGCAACTAATGAAAAACTGTTTTTT,CASSIEQATNEKLFF
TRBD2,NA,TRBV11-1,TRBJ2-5,TGTGCCAGCAGTCCCAGGCTAGCGGGAGGAGAGACCCAGTACTTC,CASSPRLAGGETQYF
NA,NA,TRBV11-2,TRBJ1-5,TGTGCCAGCAGCTTCTCGGGAAATCAGCCCCAGCATTTT,CASSFSGNQPQHF
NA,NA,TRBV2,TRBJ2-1,TGTGCCAGCGGTCAATTGAGCTCCTACAATGAGCAGTTCTTC,CASGQLSSYNEQFF
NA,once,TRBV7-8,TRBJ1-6,TGTGCCAGCAGCTCAGCATGGAGGCAGTCTAATTCACCCCTCCACTTT,CASSSAWRQSNSPLHF
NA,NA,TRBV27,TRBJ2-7,TGTGCCAGCAGCGACGGGGTTTGGGCTTCCGAGCAGTACTTC,CASSDGVWASEQYF
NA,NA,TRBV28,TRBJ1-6,TGTGCCAGCCGCTCCGGGGGGAGCTCCTATAATTCACCCCTCCACTTT,CASRSGGSSYNSPLHF
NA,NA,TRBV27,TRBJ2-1,TGTGCCAGCAGTTTGAGCGACCCATTATACAATGAGCAGTTCTTC,CASSLSDPLYNEQFF
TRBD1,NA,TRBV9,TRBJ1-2,TGTGCCAGCAGCGTACCCCGACAGGGAAGTGGGGGTTACGGCTACACCTTC,CASSVPRQGSGGYGYTF
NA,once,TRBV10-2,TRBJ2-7,TGCGCCAGCAGTGCGAGTCTTGAGGGAGGCGAGCAGTACTTC,CASSASLEGGEQYF
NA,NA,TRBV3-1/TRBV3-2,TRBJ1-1,TGTGCCAGCAGCCGCCCTCGGGGGGGAGCGAACACTGAAGCTTTCTTT,CASSRPRGGANTEAFF
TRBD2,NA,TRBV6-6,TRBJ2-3,TGTGCCAGCAGTCCGGGCAGGCTAGCGGGAGACGCATCTTCAGATACGCAGTATTTT,CASSPGRLAGDASSDTQYF
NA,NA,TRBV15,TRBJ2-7,TGTGCCACCAGCAGAGATTTGGGGGCTCCCCCCTACGAGCAGTACTTC,CATSRDLGAPPYEQYF
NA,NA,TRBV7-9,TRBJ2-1,TGTGCCAGCAGCTTAAGGGGGTCTGGGGGCAGCTCCTACAATGAGCAGTTCTTC,CASSLRGSGGSSYNEQFF
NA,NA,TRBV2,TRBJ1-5,TGTGCCAGTCAATCAAATTCGGGCAATCAGCCCCAGCATTTT,CASQSNSGNQPQHF
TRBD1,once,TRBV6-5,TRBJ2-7,TGTGCCAGCAGCTTGGGACAGCCCCATGCCTACGAGCAGTACTTC,CASSLGQPHAYEQYF
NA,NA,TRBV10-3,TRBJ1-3,TGTGCCATCAGTGAGCGACAGAACTCTGGAAACACCATATATTTT,CAISERQNSGNTIYF
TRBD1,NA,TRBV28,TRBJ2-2,TGTGCCAGCAGCTGGACAGGGGGCGGGAACACCGGGGAGCTGTTTTTT,CASSWTGGGNTGELFF
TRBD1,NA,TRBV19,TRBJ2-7,TGTGCCAGTAGTATCGGGACAGGCAACTACGAGCAGTACTTC,CASSIGTGNYEQYF